This entry lists 26 T cell receptor beta chains sequenced from one sample in a study of T cell responses to AZD1222 COVID-19 vaccine. Sequenced by immunoSEQ multiplex PCR; TCRdb stores in-frame clones only, minus some. The data contain tens of thousands of clones, 87% of them singletons. Sequenced material: peripheral blood, taken on day 0 of AZD1222 vaccination. These receptors were taken from an adult in good health.

V and J are TRBV6-5 and TRBJ2-7; maybe TRBD1 (6 bases). The CDR3 contains 13 residues. V was pared by 6 bases and J by 5 bases, with 14 bases between. The germline gives CDR1 MNHEY, CDR2 SVGAGI. CDR3 DNA: TGTGCCAGCAGCAGAGACAGGCATAACGAGCAGTACTTC. This encodes CASSRDRHNEQYF.

This clone was detected only once. This chain uses TRBV5-1 with TRBJ1-5, with D hard to call. The V end lost 0 bases, the J end lost 2 bases, and 9 bases lay between the germline ends. This CDR3 has 15 amino acids. From germline, CDR1 is SGHRS and CDR2 YFSETQ. The CDR3 loop is CASSLGEDGNQPQHF. DNA of the CDR3: TGCGCCAGCAGCTTGGGTGAGGATGGCAATCAGCCCCAGCATTTT. Full variable domain (remainder filled in from reference TRBV5-1 and TRBJ1-5): KAGVTQTPRYLIKTRGQQVTLSCSPISGHRSVSWYQQTPGQGLQFLFEYFSETQRNKGNFPGRFSGRQFSNSRSEMNVSTLELGDSALYLCASSLGEDGNQPQHFGDGTRLSIL.

The chain has TRBV9 and TRBJ2-7; the D is unclear. This CDR3 comprises 13 residues. Trimming cost V 1 base and J 3 bases, with 8 bases left between them. Germline V CDR1 and CDR2: SGDLS, YYNGEE. CDR3 nucleotides: TGTGCCAGCAGCGTATTCGATGACTACGAGCAGTACTTC. This codes for CASSVFDDYEQYF.

V and J are TRBV23-1 and TRBJ2-4, with TRBD1 as a possible D gene (6 bases). TRBV23-1 is treated as an ORF (open reading frame) with a function not yet certain. The CDR3 consists of 15 residues. V lost 3 bases, J lost 6 bases, and 15 bases lay in between. CDR3 DNA: TGCGCCAGCAGTCATAGTGTAGGACAGCTAAACATTCAGTACTTC. Translating gives CASSHSVGQLNIQYF.

This chain links TRBV4-1 with TRBJ1-2; 8 bases are a match to TRBD1. The CDR3 length is 15 residues. CDR1 MGHRA and CDR2 YSYEKL come from the germline V gene. The ends lost 1 base at V and 4 bases at J; junction bases unmatched: 5. CDR3 protein: CASSQGRGQGYGYTF. The CDR3 DNA reads TGCGCCAGCAGCCAAGGCAGGGGGCAAGGCTATGGCTACACCTTC.

The chain employs TRBV27 and TRBJ2-1; no clear D. Germline lookup yields CDR1 MNHEY and CDR2 SMNVEV (reference sequence). The germline V and J ends were trimmed by 7 bases and 8 bases, with 18 bases remaining between them. The CDR3 is 14 amino acids. CDR3 DNA sequence: TGTGCCAGCAAGCTCCGGAGTTCGCCCCATGAGCAGTTCTTC. It is translated as CASKLRSSPHEQFF.

With regard to this clone: Other DNA sequences in this sample translate to the same CDR3. The V call is TRBV18, the J call TRBJ1-1, with D unclear. The V end lost 2 bases, the J end lost 1 base, and 5 bases lay between the germline ends. Germline assignment: CDR1 KGHSH and CDR2 LQKENI. The CDR3 extends over 13 amino acids. In DNA, the CDR3 is TGTGCCAGCTCACCAGGACGGAACACTGAAGCTTTCTTT. Protein product: CASSPGRNTEAFF.

The chain joins TRBV19 to TRBJ1-1; D is unclear. The CDR3 is 18 residues long. The ends were cut back, 0 bases at V and 2 bases at J, with 19 bases in the middle. Germline lookup yields CDR1 LNHDA and CDR2 SQIVND (reference sequence). The chain's CDR3 is CASSIDGGNSIANTEAFF. As DNA, the CDR3 is TGTGCCAGTAGTATAGATGGAGGGAACAGTATCGCTAACACTGAAGCTTTCTTT.

The chain links TRBV4-2 to TRBJ2-1; TRBD1 matches at 8 bases. With V trimmed by 2 bases and J by 2 bases, 5 bases remained unmatched. The germline gives CDR1 LGHNA, CDR2 YNFKEQ. The CDR3 contains 16 residues. The CDR3 nucleotides are TGTGCCAGCAGCCAAACTGGACAGGGAGCCTACAATGAGCAGTTCTTC. Its protein product is CASSQTGQGAYNEQFF.

The chain carries TRBV10-1 and TRBJ1-1; D perhaps matches TRBD1 (6 bases). CDR1 and CDR2 from the germline V gene are WNHNN and SYGVQD (reference sequence). The CDR3 consists of 16 residues. V was cut by 3 bases and J by 4 bases, with 18 bases left in between. In DNA form, the CDR3 reads TGCGCCAGCAGTGAAGGGGCAGGGGCGGCCGGCACTGAAGCTTTCTTT. Translation: CASSEGAGAAGTEAFF.

This chain uses TRBV10-1 with TRBJ1-5; TRBD1 is a possible D gene (6 bases). The CDR3 is 15 amino acids. The ends were cut back, 6 bases at V and 4 bases at J, with 16 bases in the middle. Germline V gene lookup returns CDR1 WNHNN and CDR2 SYGVQD (reference sequence). The CDR3 protein is CASSLDSEGNQPQHF. The CDR3 DNA reads TGCGCCAGCAGCTTGGACAGCGAGGGTAATCAGCCCCAGCATTTT.

V usage is TRBV3-1 (or the pseudogene TRBV3-2) and J usage is TRBJ1-6, with 9 bases aligning to TRBD1. This CDR3 has 14 residues. Trimming removed 1 base from V and 10 bases from J; junction bases left unmatched: 2. CDR1 is LGHDT and CDR2 is YNNKEL in the germline V gene (reference sequence). The chain's CDR3 is CASSQGDRDSPLHF. CDR3 DNA: TGTGCCAGCAGCCAAGGGGACAGGGACTCACCCCTCCACTTT.

This chain uses TRBV7-9 with TRBJ2-7, with D tentatively TRBD1 (6 bases). Germline lookup yields CDR1 SEHNR and CDR2 FQNEAQ (reference sequence). Deletions cut 5 bases from V and 3 bases from J, with 23 bases between. The CDR3 loop spans 17 amino acids. The CDR3: CASSPAYSQGLVYEQYF. In nucleotides, the CDR3 is TGTGCCAGCAGCCCCGCCTACTCACAGGGTTTGGTCTACGAGCAGTACTTC.

The chain carries TRBV18 and TRBJ1-1; D is perhaps TRBD1 (5 bases). Germline values: CDR1 KGHSH, CDR2 LQKENI. CDR3 size: 13 residues. Deletions cut 6 bases from V and 6 bases from J, with 14 bases between. CDR3 region: CASSPGGPAEAFF. As DNA, the CDR3 is TGTGCCAGCTCCCCGGGGGGTCCCGCTGAAGCTTTCTTT.

This clone was detected a few times. The chain joins TRBV9 to TRBJ1-6; D might be TRBD1 (5 bases). This CDR3 spans 14 amino acids. V lost 0 bases to trimming and J lost 7 bases, with 8 bases between them. Per germline, CDR1 SGDLS and CDR2 YYNGEE. CDR3 nucleotides: TGTGCCAGCAGCGTAGGGGGGACCAATTCACCCCTCCACTTT. It yields the protein CASSVGGTNSPLHF. Full variable domain (outside the CDR3, taken from reference TRBV9 and TRBJ1-6): DSGVTQTPKHLITATGQRVTLRCSPRSGDLSVYWYQQSLDQGLQFLIQYYNGEERAKGNILERFSAQQFPDLHSELNLSSLELGDSALYFCASSVGGTNSPLHFGNGTRLTVT.

V and J are TRBV6-6 and TRBJ2-7, with TRBD1 matching over 7 bases. CDR3 length: 15 amino acids. Per germline, CDR1 MNHNY and CDR2 SVGAGI (reference sequence). V lost 5 bases, J lost 7 bases, and 14 bases stayed unmatched. The CDR3 sequence is CASSERTGSLGEQYF. The CDR3 coding sequence is TGTGCCAGCAGTGAGAGGACAGGAAGCCTGGGGGAGCAGTACTTC.

The gene calls are TRBV12-5 and TRBJ1-1; D is perhaps TRBD1 (5 bases). The V and J ends lost 3 bases and 3 bases respectively, with 14 bases between them. The CDR3 is made up of 15 amino acids. CDR1 and CDR2 from the germline V gene are LGHNT and FRNRAP. The CDR3 loop reads CASGFGVRGDTEAFF. The CDR3 DNA sequence: TGTGCTAGTGGTTTCGGGGTGAGAGGGGACACTGAAGCTTTCTTT.

The chain recombines TRBV6-4 with TRBJ2-7; 12 bases are a match to TRBD1. Looked up from germline, CDR1 is MRHNA and CDR2 is SNTAGT. CDR3 length: 16 residues. V dropped 3 bases and J dropped 5; count of bases not matched to a gene: 8. The CDR3 here is CASSETGTGGLHEQYF. The DNA of the CDR3 is TGTGCCAGCAGTGAAACCGGGACAGGGGGCTTGCACGAGCAGTACTTC.

The chain is built from TRBV5-1 and TRBJ2-4, with 10 bases aligning to TRBD2. The V and J ends lost 2 bases and 6 bases, in that order; junction bases with no gene match: 2. Germline CDR1 and CDR2: SGHRS and YFSETQ. This CDR3 spans 14 amino acids. The CDR3 coding sequence is TGCGCCAGCAGCTTTACTAGCGGGGCAAACATTCAGTACTTC. The encoded protein is CASSFTSGANIQYF.

The gene calls are TRBV5-1 and TRBJ2-5; 14 positions match TRBD2. The CDR3 totals 17 residues. V was clipped by 4 bases and J by 2 bases; unmatched bases: 7. CDR1 and CDR2 from the germline V gene are SGHRS and YFSETQ. CDR3 protein: CASSPGLAGGIQETQYF. The CDR3 nucleotides read TGCGCCAGCAGCCCCGGACTAGCGGGGGGTATACAAGAGACCCAGTACTTC.

The chain carries TRBV9 and TRBJ2-2, with 7 bases aligning to TRBD1. The junction had 3 bases not matched to a gene; V was cut back by 3 bases and J by 4 bases. The CDR3 covers 14 residues. CDR1 and CDR2 (germline): SGDLS, YYNGEE. The CDR3 DNA is TGTGCCAGCAGCGGGACAGGAGGCACCGGGGAGCTGTTTTTT. It translates to CASSGTGGTGELFF.

The chain links TRBV6-4 to TRBJ2-1; tentatively, D is TRBD1 or TRBD2 (6 bases each). The CDR3 covers 16 residues. Germline V gene data show CDR1 as MRHNA and CDR2 as SNTAGT. V lost 0 bases, J lost 8 bases, and 17 bases lay in between. CDR3 sequence: CASSDSSVEGGDEQFF. CDR3 in DNA: TGTGCCAGCAGTGACTCGAGCGTTGAGGGGGGTGATGAGCAGTTCTTC.

This chain joins TRBV19 and TRBJ1-3, with TRBD1 as a possible D gene (5 bases). Per germline, CDR1 LNHDA and CDR2 SQIVND (reference sequence). Between the trimmed V and J ends, which lost 5 bases and 2 bases, there was a span of 10 bases. The CDR3 sequence is 14 residues long. The chain's CDR3 is CASSEQATGNTIYF. DNA for the CDR3: TGTGCCAGTAGTGAACAGGCAACTGGAAACACCATATATTTT.

Points on this clone: Since no conserved phenylalanine or tryptophan closes the CDR3, a read error is the likely cause. The chain joins TRBV7-6 to TRBJ1-6; D perhaps matches TRBD1 (5 bases). Germline V gives CDR1 SGHVS, CDR2 FNYEAQ. Between the trimmed V and J ends, which lost 1 base and 10 bases, there was a span of 20 bases. The CDR3 totals 17 residues. In nucleotides, the CDR3 is TGTGCCAGCAGCTTAGGCGGCGGAGGGGCGCGGGGGTCACCCCTCCACCTT. Protein sequence: CASSLGGGGARGSPLHL.

This clone was seen a single time. The rearrangement links TRBV2 to TRBJ2-1; perhaps TRBD2 as D (5 bases). This CDR3 is built from 15 residues. Germline V CDR1 and CDR2: SNHLY, FYNNEI. V was shortened by 3 bases and J by 8 bases, with 17 bases between the two germline ends. CDR3 sequence: CASSEGAVARYEQFF. The DNA for the CDR3 is TGTGCCAGCAGTGAGGGAGCGGTGGCTCGCTATGAGCAGTTCTTC. Supplemented by reference TRBV2 and TRBJ2-1, the full variable domain reads EPEVTQTPSHQVTQMGQEVILRCVPISNHLYFYWYRQILGQKVEFLVSFYNNEISEKSEIFDDQFSVERPDGSNFTLKIRSTKLEDSAMYFCASSEGAVARYEQFFGPGTRLTVL.

The chain employs TRBV5-1 and TRBJ1-6; D is possibly TRBD1 (6 bases). This CDR3 contains 15 residues. Germline lookup yields CDR1 SGHRS and CDR2 YFSETQ. With 4 bases removed from V and 6 bases from J, the gap between germline ends came to 14 bases. The CDR3 DNA reads TGCGCCAGCAGCGCCGAGACAGGATTTAATTCACCCCTCCACTTT. Residues: CASSAETGFNSPLHF.